This T cell receptor (beta chain) was captured by sequencing in a study of naive and memory T cell subsets. Whole-study results and caveats: The RNA method is potentially sensitive to activation and differentiation changes.

CDR1 MGHRA and CDR2 YSYEKL come from the germline V gene. Trimming cost V 0 bases and J 4 bases, with 10 bases left between them. The CDR3 totals 15 residues. Note on this clonotype: Its antigen is as yet unknown.

The library had UMIs added by 3' ligation of an oligonucleotide to TCR cDNA. Adult healthy volunteers gave 2.5 ml peripheral blood for whole-blood RNA. Cells were not sorted; total RNA input targeted 1 to 1000 ng. Amplification of ligated cDNA took four PCR rounds with SP2 and nested alpha and beta constant primers. Blood and skin TCR RNA was reverse transcribed with alpha and beta constant primers. TCRdb re-called the 5' RACE reads with MiXCR, one entry per CDR3 protein. The repertoire holds tens of thousands of distinct CDR3 sequences, under 8.5% seen once, with over 7.5% in the top ten. The receptor was isolated from a male donor in good health. The J gene is TRBJ1-5, the V gene TRBV4-1, with D tentatively TRBD1 (5 bases). This chain's CDR3 is CASSQDGGGNQPQHF. Here the CDR3 DNA reads TGCGCCAGCAGCCAAGATGGTGGGGGAAATCAGCCCCAGCATTTT.